This T cell receptor (beta chain) was found in a study of T cell responses to AZD1222 COVID-19 vaccine. Data came from immunoSEQ multiplex PCR; TCRdb stores just in-frame clones and leaves some out. The table records about 180,000 clones, approximately 90% of them present only once. Regarding this clone: Antigen unknown.

General study results and limits: Only after the peak T cell response were repertoires sampled. Regions 160-218 and 743-854 dominated among vaccine-associated CD4 TCRs spanning spike. Spike-specific TCR breadth and depth went up after people got two AZD1222 doses.

Here the sequenced sample was peripheral blood, taken 28 days after the second dose of the MenACWY control vaccine. The clonotype was recovered from an adult who received the MenACWY meningococcal vaccine as a control.

CDR3 sequence: CASSYYSPGTEYEQYF. CDR3 bases: TGTGCCAGCAGTTACTATAGTCCGGGAACAGAGTACGAGCAGTACTTC. The rearrangement links TRBV6-5 to TRBJ2-7; weak D call: TRBD2 (5 bases). The CDR3 has 16 residues. Germline assignment: CDR1 MNHEY and CDR2 SVGAGI. Trimming removed 1 base at V and 4 bases at J, with 17 bases between.